The source of this T cell receptor beta chain is a study of cytomegalovirus exposure and HLA in healthy donors (dated by TCRdb to 2016 to 2017). In terms of the full investigation: An earlier analysis of fewer than 750 of the donors reported about 260 Gb of sequence data and 117 million unique TCR beta sequences obtained from 180 million or so T cells. About 310 gigabases of sequencing data and approximately 80 million unique TCR sequences were included in an early release covering under 650 HLA-typed donors. The genetic ancestry cluster associated with self-reported Caucasian donors included 65% to 90% of the roughly 400 genotyped donors. The study aimed to test whether signatures of past pathogen exposure could be identified by cataloging public T cell receptors. The T cell repertoires of several hundred subjects were profiled by immunosequencing and related to cytomegalovirus serostatus. Besides the first cohort of roughly 660 subjects, a separate validation cohort made up of around 120 different subjects was used. The study combined high-throughput TCR immunosequencing, statistical association of individual TCRs with disease status, and machine learning to predict cytomegalovirus infection status. A later analysis re-analyzed previously published TCR beta repertoires from approximately 670 donors and added high-resolution HLA genotyping to study TCR occurrence patterns. Rather than using new phenotypic data, the later analysis identified candidate immune exposures from TCR beta sequences and from how often those sequences occurred across donors. An earlier analysis of approximately 630 of the donors applied high-throughput TCR beta sequencing to assess whether each TCR beta V gene segment acted as functional or pseudogenic. Donor age, sex, ethnicity and CMV serostatus were collected together with the repertoire data. A later genetic analysis used genome-wide SNP genotypes for about 65% of the 666 donors, treating that subset as a discovery cohort. All discovery cohort repertoires had been generated using a single sequencing platform. Both class I and class II loci were covered by HLA typing, at four-digit resolution. Typing coverage varied by locus: roughly 620-630 donors for A, B, C, DRB1 and DQB1; 500 to 550 for DQA1; about 600 for DPA1; some 470 for DPB1. About five DR-DQ haplotypes were treated as single units for association and clustering because of strong linkage in the cohort. Among 350 to 400 genotyped donors of the cohort, an average of about 240,000 unique TCR beta nucleotide sequences were sequenced per donor, roughly a sixth of them non-productive.

General conclusions and limits of the study: In a later analysis, TCR association rates were found to vary across HLA loci, with the most associated TCRs seen for DRB1 alleles and the fewest for HLA-C alleles. A further reported finding was that TCR beta sequences accurately predicted the HLA-A and HLA-B alleles for most subjects in the first cohort. The authors suggested that the approach could potentially be extended to other disease states and immunological phenotypes. In the study, roughly 160 TCR beta chains were listed as associated with cytomegalovirus. Compared with the approximately 670-donor mean, donors in an Asian-associated ancestry cluster had fewer N-insertions in productive TCRs, according to a later genetic analysis. Correlated functional status among segregating V segments might be attributable to linkage disequilibrium, but an unknown experimental factor could not be ruled out. A cluster of highly shared sequence variants was judged likely to represent a technical artifact of the sequencing pipeline. An association between a missense DCLRE1C variant and V-gene and J-gene trimming of TCR beta chains was found in a later genetic analysis and replicated in an independent cohort. This cohort had only TCR beta chains sequenced, and the lack of alpha or paired-chain data limited which features could be detected. Broadly in line with IMGT annotations, most TCR beta V segments showed up in productive rearrangements about 87% or about 30% of the time in an earlier analysis of several hundred of the donors. A later analysis found that most CMV-associated TCR beta chains appeared HLA-restricted, with HLA associations seemingly driven largely by CMV exposure. Compared with equally common non-associated chains, HLA-associated TCR beta chains in a later analysis were more clonally expanded and had lower generation probabilities. Because counts were too low, roughly 18 rarely observed V segments, including chromosome 9 orphons, were left out of the earlier analysis of some 600 of the donors. HLA typing was unavailable for some donors at each locus, so association tests used only the typed subset. In both the original and validation cohorts, the classifier was reported to diagnose cytomegalovirus status with high specificity and sensitivity. A few of the identified cytomegalovirus-associated TCR beta chains were confirmed in vitro to be specific for cytomegalovirus antigens. CMV serostatus was the only immune exposure information available for the cohort. At a false discovery rate of 0.05, a later analysis linked around 15,000 TCR beta sequences to specific HLA alleles. Across donors, most TCR sequences were observed very rarely, whereas some public TCRs were present in many individuals. Presence/absence analyses assumed roughly uniform sequencing depth across donors, an assumption that may not hold. According to a later analysis, parvovirus B19, influenza, CMV and Epstein-Barr virus appeared linked to several top co-occurrence clusters. When HLA alleles, especially DR and DQ, strongly co-occurred, attributing TCR associations to individual alleles was difficult. Some IMGT-functional V segments, including TRBV6-2 and TRBV6-3, could not be distinguished by the 87-base-pair reads and were therefore excluded.

The cohort consisted of hundreds of healthy bone marrow donors. Cohort members were all nominally healthy when sampled, although unrecorded immune exposures were likely present. The donor was CMV seronegative and was included in the group of about 350 seronegative cohort members. A peripheral blood sample was provided by each donor, and peripheral blood mononuclear cells were used for TCR beta sequencing. The Qiagen DNeasy Blood Extraction Kit was used to extract genomic DNA from the blood cell samples. The method was the immunoSEQ multiplex PCR assay. For the multiplex PCR, a mixture combining 60 forward primers for TCR Vbeta segments and 13 reverse primers for TCR Jbeta segments was used. Amplification of the CDR3 region of rearranged TCR beta genes was performed with a multiplex PCR assay on genomic DNA. The amplified TCR beta libraries were sequenced on the Illumina HiSeq System as 87-base-pair reads. Per the original workflow: Across the 500 to 850 repertoires, a later analysis counted 80 million or so unique TCR beta chains, approximately 10 million of which were shared by at least two donors. Raw reads were error-corrected and collapsed into unique sequences by a nearest-neighbor algorithm in which closely related sequences were merged to remove PCR and sequencing errors. CDR3 sequences were aligned to IMGT reference sequences to assign V, D and J gene segments. For a sequence to be retained, a match of at least six nucleotides was required to both a V gene segment and a J gene segment. A rearrangement was called productive if the CDR3 had no stop codons and remained in frame with V and J, and every other rearrangement was called non-productive. CDR3 was defined according to IMGT convention as the region running from the second conserved V-encoded cysteine to the conserved J-encoded phenylalanine. The earlier analysis of approximately 590 of the donors excluded any sequence lacking an unambiguous match to a single V gene segment. In an earlier analysis of some 590 of the donors, a V segment was called functional when productive rearrangements were above 56.7%, and segregating when the standard deviation between donors exceeded 5%. A statistical classification framework was built to diagnose cytomegalovirus status from the catalog of TCR beta chain sequences. V and J gene assignment, in a later analysis, came from comparing TCR nucleotide sequences with IMGT/GENE-DB human TR gene sequences. The TCRdist pipeline was used in a later analysis to assign CDR3 sequences and most-parsimonious VDJ recombination scenarios. In a later analysis, each TCR beta chain was defined by its CDR3 amino acid sequence together with its V-gene family, and reads lacking a unique V-gene family were excluded. To address suspected cross-contamination and a sequencing artifact, a later analysis removed roughly 640 highly shared, low-generation-probability nucleotide sequences. In a later analysis, a clonal expansion index was calculated for each public chain from normalized within-repertoire ranks of inferred template counts. In a later analysis, generation probabilities were computed with a VDJ recombination model fitted to out-of-frame rearrangements, and the resulting probabilities were checked against IGoR. In a later analysis, TCR-TCR, TCR-HLA and TCR-CMV co-occurrence was scored with hypergeometric tests, and a repertoire-size bias correction was applied to TCR pairs. To estimate false discovery rates, a later analysis permuted the HLA or CMV assignments 20 times. In a later analysis, co-occurring TCRs were grouped using DBSCAN, and TCRdist sequence similarity was added for clustering within HLA-allele-positive subsets. For co-occurrence clustering, repertoires with fewer than 30,000 or more than 120,000 public chains were excluded, along with roughly 5 repertoires with anomalous nucleotide sharing. TCRdb obtained this table from immuneACCESS and retained in-frame rearrangements with V and J assigned. These tables miss some clones; where compared with another copy, unresolved V genes account for less than half of the shortfall, and the remainder is unexplained. For V, J and clone size, that table is used; D and trimming come from the DNA. The sample includes some 170,000 clones, with 60% to 80% observed a single time. The ten largest make up 1.3% to 1.5% of the sample.

Concerning this clone: Its target antigen remains unknown. Base quality data are lacking; no much larger clone is found one base away.

The CDR3 numbers 13 residues from cysteine through phenylalanine. The retained sequence is limited to the CDR3, 39 bases, with the frame set at the first base. CDR1 SEHNR and CDR2 FQNEAQ are derived from the germline V gene (reference sequence). V was cut back by 5 bases and J by 9 bases, leaving a gap of 17 bases between them. The material sequenced was PBMCs. The origin of this receptor is a man in his sixties in good health and CMV-seronegative. Recombination connected TRBV7-9 to TRBJ2-7, and the D gene may be TRBD2, 5 bases matching. The DNA is as follows: TGTGCCAGCAGCCCAGGAGGACGGACTGCGCAGTACTTC. It is translated as CASSPGGRTAQYF.